This T cell receptor beta chain appears in the sequencing data of a study of T cells in localized non-small cell lung cancer. CDR3 length: 15 residues. The trim removed 6 bases at V and 7 bases at J, leaving 10 bases unmatched. Germline CDR1 reads WSHSY; CDR2 reads SAAADI. The assay was immunoSEQ multiplex PCR, and TCRdb's table has in-frame clones only and misses some. The sample has 13,000 or so clones; more than 75% are singletons. Findings of the study overall: Uninvolved adjacent lung showed higher T cell clonality than tumor. The appearance of a median approximately 60 of the top 100 tumor clones was seen in adjacent lung.

This clone was seen more than once but under ten times. The antigen remains undetermined. Sample: peripheral blood, taken before any cancer treatment. The sequence was collected from a male donor older than 55 with stage I squamous cell lung carcinoma. The V gene is TRBV10-2, the J gene TRBJ2-2; 8 bases match TRBD1. The CDR3 sequence is CASRGTGEKYGELFF. The CDR3, as DNA: TGCGCCAGCAGGGGGACAGGCGAGAAATACGGGGAGCTGTTTTTT.